A selection of T cell receptor beta chains follows, all from one sample in a study of response to subunit inactivated influenza vaccine. TCRdb redid the calling of the RT-PCR reads with MiXCR, one entry per CDR3 protein. The repertoire holds around 790,000 distinct CDR3 sequences, less than 25% seen once, with 10% to 13% in the top ten. This specimen was PBMCs from blood, taken 5 days after vaccination. All receptors derive from a man aged 50 to 59 who received an inactivated influenza vaccine. Both conserved end residues are part of each CDR3. Each record gives: J gene, clone size, V gene, D gene, CDR3 protein, CDR3 DNA. The D gene is left open where the match is weak. Clone sizes are given selectively: once, few, many, or a class where the clone is expanded.

>TRBJ2-7|-|TRBV10-3|TRBD1
CATRTGSSYEQYF
TGTGCCACCCGGACAGGGAGCTCCTACGAGCAGTACTTC
>TRBJ2-1|few|TRBV20-1|TRBD1
CSARVAGGNEQFF
TGCAGTGCTAGAGTTGCAGGGGGTAATGAGCAGTTCTTC
>TRBJ2-7|few|TRBV6-2/TRBV6-3|-
CASSTGGKTLSYEQYF
TGTGCCAGCAGTACGGGCGGGAAGACTCTCTCCTACGAGCAGTACTTC
>TRBJ2-1|few|TRBV7-8|TRBD1
CASRVSRDRDVNEQFF
TGTGCCAGCAGAGTGAGCCGGGACAGGGACGTCAATGAGCAGTTCTTC
>TRBJ1-1|many|TRBV12-3/TRBV12-4|-
CASSLGSYTEAFF
TGCGCCAGCAGCTTGGGGAGCTACACTGAAGCTTTCTTT
>TRBJ2-1|-|TRBV7-3|-
CASSFGWAGVDEQFF
TGTGCCAGCAGCTTCGGATGGGCCGGGGTGGATGAGCAGTTCTTC
>TRBJ2-2|many|TRBV5-1|-
CASSIRLDTGELFF
TGCGCCAGCAGCATCAGACTGGACACCGGGGAGCTGTTTTTT
>TRBJ2-1|-|TRBV4-1|TRBD2
CASSQEGAGALNEQFF
TGCGCCAGCAGCCAAGAAGGGGCGGGAGCCCTCAATGAGCAGTTCTTC
>TRBJ1-6|many|TRBV5-5|-
CASSLGNGAGISPLHF
TGTGCCAGCAGCTTGGGTAACGGAGCCGGAATTTCACCCCTCCACTTT
>TRBJ1-2|-|TRBV24-1|TRBD1
CATSDATQGVYGYTF
TGTGCCACCAGTGACGCCACGCAGGGGGTTTATGGCTACACCTTC
>TRBJ2-5|-|TRBV30|TRBD1
CAWSRTGRRETQYF
TGTGCCTGGAGCCGGACAGGGCGGCGAGAGACCCAGTACTTC
>TRBJ2-7|few|TRBV12-3/TRBV12-4|TRBD2
CASSPSLAGGPLQYF
TGTGCCAGCAGTCCCTCACTAGCGGGGGGGCCCCTACAGTACTTC
>TRBJ2-7|few|TRBV6-1|-
CASSVRAAQRYEQYF
TGTGCCAGCAGTGTCCGAGCGGCCCAAAGGTACGAGCAGTACTTC
>TRBJ2-2|-|TRBV20-1|-
CSARPGGAGELFF
TGCAGTGCTAGGCCCGGCGGGGCCGGGGAGCTGTTTTTT
>TRBJ2-1|once|TRBV20-1|TRBD2
CSARGPGTSSYNEQFF
TGCAGTGCTAGAGGACCCGGGACTAGCTCCTACAATGAGCAGTTCTTC
>TRBJ2-1|many|TRBV20-1|-
CSAKTYNEQFF
TGCAGTGCTAAAACCTACAATGAGCAGTTCTTC
>TRBJ1-1|few|TRBV14|-
CASSQDPRNTEAFF
TGTGCCAGCAGCCAAGATCCCCGGAACACTGAAGCTTTCTTT
>TRBJ2-7|-|TRBV20-1|-
CSANDEAGHYEQYF
TGCAGTGCAAACGACGAGGCTGGCCACTACGAGCAGTACTTC
>TRBJ1-2|-|TRBV5-1|-
CASSLQGLNYGYTF
TGCGCCAGCAGCTTGCAGGGTCTAAACTATGGCTACACCTTC
>TRBJ1-2|many|TRBV2|-
CATTDGLDYGYTF
TGTGCCACGACGGACGGCCTGGACTATGGCTACACCTTC
>TRBJ2-3|-|TRBV5-1|TRBD2
CASSSIPISGGASTQYF
TGCGCCAGCAGCTCAATCCCGATTAGCGGGGGGGCATCTACGCAGTATTTT
>TRBJ1-3|-|TRBV7-2|-
CASSLSTGLSGNTIYF
TGTGCCAGCAGCCTATCAACAGGGCTCTCTGGAAACACCATATATTTT
>TRBJ1-1|-|TRBV12-3/TRBV12-4|TRBD1
CASSAGGVAEAFF
TGTGCCAGCAGTGCAGGGGGAGTGGCTGAAGCTTTCTTT
>TRBJ2-7|once|TRBV20-1|-
CRAGQTNSYEQYF
TGCAGAGCTGGACAGACCAACTCCTACGAGCAGTACTTC
>TRBJ2-4|few|TRBV6-2/TRBV6-3|TRBD1
CASRLRGQVDKNIQYF
TGTGCCAGTCGGCTAAGGGGGCAGGTGGACAAAAACATTCAGTACTTC
>TRBJ2-5|few|TRBV6-1|-
CASAGGAETQYF
TGTGCCAGCGCAGGGGGGGCGGAGACCCAGTACTTC
>TRBJ2-1|few|TRBV20-1|-
CSAPRGNSYNEQFF
TGCAGTGCCCCCCGAGGGAACTCCTACAATGAGCAGTTCTTC
>TRBJ2-2|-|TRBV13|TRBD2
CASSHSGDVTGELFF
TGTGCCAGCAGCCATAGCGGGGACGTAACCGGGGAGCTGTTTTTT